Given below is one T cell receptor beta chain in context. Germline CDR1 MGHRA, CDR2 YSYEKL. After removal of 4 bases from V and 4 bases from J, the junction contained 6 bases not matched to a gene. The CDR3 length is 15 residues. This sample was taken from a study of T cell changes during pregnancy in multiple sclerosis. Libraries were prepared by immunoSEQ multiplex PCR; TCRdb keeps only in-frame clonotypes and omits some of them. The data show about 40,000 clones, 92% seen once. The receptor was derived from a female donor with multiple sclerosis, enrolled in a pregnancy study. The chain carries TRBV4-1 and TRBJ2-7, with TRBD1 matching over 11 bases. Material: CD8+ T cells from peripheral blood mononuclear cells, obtained in the first trimester of pregnancy. The chain's CDR3 is CASSRGQGALYEQYF. The CDR3 region has the DNA TGCGCCAGCAGCCGAGGACAGGGGGCGTTATACGAGCAGTACTTC.